This T cell receptor beta chain comes out of a study of T cell responses to AZD1222 COVID-19 vaccine. Regarding the study as a whole: In the spike-specific TCR repertoire, nearly half reportedly target unmutated variant regions.

Data came from immunoSEQ multiplex PCR; TCRdb stores just in-frame clones and leaves some out. The table shows about 120,000 clones, with approximately 90% occurring only once. A note on this clone: What it binds is unknown.

The sample consisted of peripheral blood, taken on day 0 of AZD1222 vaccination. The TCR comes from an adult in good health.

The CDR3 DNA reads as TGTGCCAGCAGCGCCCCTGGACGGTCTCAAGAGACCCAGTACTTC. It specifies CASSAPGRSQETQYF. V is TRBV3-1 (or the pseudogene TRBV3-2) and J is TRBJ2-5; D remains unclear. The CDR3 totals 15 residues. V lost 5 bases, J lost 2 bases, and 15 bases lay in between. Germline V gene sequence: CDR1 LGHDT, CDR2 YNNKEL (reference sequence).